The 30 T cell receptor beta chains presented below share a single source sample, sequenced in a study of T cell repertoires in ileal Crohn's disease. The assay was immunoSEQ multiplex PCR, and TCRdb's table has in-frame clones only and misses some. The table includes 15,000 or so clones, 84% detected once. Input material: ileal tissue. The receptors originated from an adult with Crohn's disease.

This chain links TRBV7-6 with TRBJ2-3, with 10 nucleotides matching TRBD2. The V gene's germline CDR1 is SGHVS and CDR2 FNYEAQ. The CDR3 contains 15 residues. V gave up 8 bases and J gave up 6 bases; unmatched junction bases: 11. CDR3: CASRLGLADGDTQYF. In nucleotides, the CDR3 is TGTGCCAGCCGCCTCGGACTAGCGGACGGCGATACGCAGTATTTT.

This clone was seen only once. The chain's CDR3 is CASSLTGGRTDTQYF. The CDR3 DNA sequence: TGTGCCAGCAGCCTTACAGGGGGCCGCACAGATACGCAGTATTTT. J is TRBJ2-3 and V is TRBV5-5, with 9 bases fitting TRBD1. With 4 bases clipped from V and 1 base from J, the junction kept 4 bases outside the gene matches. Looked up from germline, CDR1 is SGHKS and CDR2 is YYEKEE (reference sequence). CDR3 length: 15 residues. Together with reference TRBV5-5 and TRBJ2-3, the CDR3 gives the full variable domain: DAGVTQSPTHLIKTRGQQVTLRCSPISGHKSVSWYQQVLGQGPQFIFQYYEKEERGRGNFPDRFSARQFPNYSSELNVNALLLGDSALYLCASSLTGGRTDTQYFGPGTRLTVL.

The V and J genes are TRBV10-3 and TRBJ2-3; D unclear. V was trimmed by 0 bases and J by 0 bases, leaving 4 bases between them. Germline V gene data show CDR1 as ENHRY and CDR2 as SYGVKD. CDR3 length: 14 residues. Written as DNA, the CDR3 is TGTGCCATCAGTGAGTCTTCGAGCACAGATACGCAGTATTTT. This gives the protein CAISESSSTDTQYF.

The V and J genes are TRBV9 and TRBJ1-2; 7 bases are a match to TRBD1. The J segment lost 4 bases and the V segment lost 0 bases, leaving 6 bases of the junction unmatched. The CDR3 has 15 amino acids. Germline V lookup: CDR1 SGDLS, CDR2 YYNGEE. CDR3 DNA sequence: TGTGCCAGCAGCGTAGACAGGGGAGTCGGCTATGGCTACACCTTC. Translation: CASSVDRGVGYGYTF.

The chain has TRBV10-2 and TRBJ1-2; tentative D call: TRBD1 (5 bases). Deletions cut 5 bases from V and 4 bases from J, with 11 bases between. The CDR3 has 13 amino acids. Germline loops: CDR1 WSHSY, CDR2 SAAADI. Here the CDR3 reads CASSPGVGYGYTF. The DNA of the CDR3 is TGCGCCAGCAGTCCGGGGGTAGGCTATGGCTACACCTTC.

This clone was seen only a few times. This chain connects TRBV6-5 to TRBJ2-5; D is perhaps TRBD2 (6 bases). The V gene's germline CDR1 is MNHEY and CDR2 SVGAGI. V lost 8 bases to trimming and J lost 5 bases, with 15 bases between them. This CDR3 spans 13 amino acids. This chain's CDR3 is CASGTSRSETQYF. In DNA, the CDR3 is TGTGCCAGCGGGACTTCAAGGAGTGAGACCCAGTACTTC.

The chain couples TRBV7-7 to TRBJ2-6; D may be TRBD2 (5 bases). Germline loops: CDR1 SSHAT, CDR2 FNYEAQ (reference sequence). This CDR3 spans 18 amino acids. Trimming left V 5 bases short and J 5 bases short, with 22 bases between. DNA for the CDR3: TGTGCCAGCAGCACTAGAGCTGTGCCACAAAGTCGGGCCAACGTCCTGACTTTC. The encoded protein is CASSTRAVPQSRANVLTF.

The gene calls are TRBV5-1 and TRBJ2-1; 8 bases are a match to TRBD1. This CDR3 has 16 residues. The V and J ends lost 4 bases and 6 bases, in that order; junction bases with no gene match: 12. In germline, CDR1 is SGHRS, CDR2 YFSETQ. CDR3 nucleotides: TGCGCCAGCAGCCTCCCCGCCGGGACAGGATTCAATGAGCAGTTCTTC. Protein: CASSLPAGTGFNEQFF.

As for this clone: Sequence at one end of the junction differs from germline and may be a read error. The same CDR3 is also encoded by other DNA sequences in this sample. The J gene is TRBJ1-6, the V gene TRBV5-5, with D tentatively TRBD1 (5 bases). The CDR3 is made up of 14 amino acids. Germline V gives CDR1 SGHKS, CDR2 YYEKEE (reference sequence). The CDR3 region is CASTSWGRNSPLHF. CDR3 nucleotides: TGTGCCAGCACCTCTTGGGGCAGAAATTCCCCCCTCCACTTT.

CDR3 sequence (DNA): TGTGCCAGCAGTGGGACAGGGCCCAACCCTTCAGGGGGCTACACCTTC. This translates into CASSGTGPNPSGGYTF. The genes are TRBV6-4 and TRBJ1-2; 8 nucleotides match TRBD1. The CDR3 contains 16 residues. Losses at the gene ends were 4 bases for V and 8 bases for J; bases not matched to a gene: 15. Looked up from germline, CDR1 is MRHNA and CDR2 is SNTAGT.

Here the CDR3 reads CASRSYRGDNSPLHF. CDR3 sequence (DNA): TGTGCCAGCAGATCCTACAGGGGGGACAATTCACCCCTCCACTTT. V gene TRBV6-6 combines with J gene TRBJ1-6, with TRBD1 identical over 8 bases. Trimming took 6 bases from V and 7 from J; bases not matched to a gene: 8. Germline V gene sequence: CDR1 MNHNY, CDR2 SVGAGI (reference sequence). This CDR3 comprises 15 residues.

V and J are TRBV4-1 and TRBJ2-1, with TRBD2 identical over 10 bases. Trimming removed 1 base from V and 12 bases from J; junction bases left unmatched: 12. The CDR3 totals 16 residues. CDR1 is MGHRA and CDR2 is YSYEKL in the germline V gene. CDR3 DNA: TGCGCCAGCAGCCAAGTAACGCTAGCGGGGGCTCTCGGGCAGTTCTTC. It yields the protein CASSQVTLAGALGQFF.

The rearrangement uses TRBV15 and TRBJ1-6, with 12 nucleotides matching TRBD1. The J segment lost 9 bases and the V segment lost 3 bases, leaving 9 bases of the junction unmatched. CDR3 size: 17 residues. The germline gives CDR1 LNHNV, CDR2 YYDKDF (reference sequence). CDR3 protein: CATSSMGRDRGRSPLHF. CDR3 in DNA: TGTGCCACCAGCAGCATGGGGCGGGACAGGGGGCGTTCACCCCTCCACTTT. Full variable domain (rest looked up from reference TRBV15 and TRBJ1-6): DAMVIQNPRYQVTQFGKPVTLSCSQTLNHNVMYWYQQKSSQAPKLLFHYYDKDFNNEADTPDNFQSRRPNTSFCFLDIRSPGLGDTAMYLCATSSMGRDRGRSPLHFGNGTRLTVT.

The chain links TRBV6-5 to TRBJ2-1; 13 nucleotides match TRBD2. V shed 6 bases and J 15 bases; nucleotides not matched to a gene: 11. The CDR3 is made up of 14 amino acids. The germline CDR1 and CDR2 sequences are MNHEY and SVGAGI. This CDR3 reads CASSHRLAGGRWFF. The CDR3 DNA reads as TGTGCCAGCAGCCATCGACTAGCGGGGGGCCGGTGGTTCTTC.

The genes are TRBV6-5 and TRBJ1-3; D gene uncertain. Germline loops: CDR1 MNHEY, CDR2 SVGAGI. The CDR3 runs to 16 residues. The ends were cut back, 0 bases at V and 0 bases at J, with 9 bases in the middle. The CDR3 here is CASSYSSGSSGNTIYF. CDR3 coding DNA: TGTGCCAGCAGTTACTCCTCTGGCAGCTCTGGAAACACCATATATTTT.

The chain joins TRBV7-2 to TRBJ2-7; 10 bases align to TRBD2. V lost 3 bases, J lost 10 bases, and 15 bases stayed unmatched. Germline V lookup: CDR1 SGHTA, CDR2 FQGNSA. CDR3 length: 16 amino acids. In DNA form, the CDR3 reads TGTGCCAGCAGCTTTTTTTTGGCTAGCGGGAGTCAAATCCAGTACTTC. Translated: CASSFFLASGSQIQYF.

This chain connects TRBV7-2 to TRBJ2-3; 8 positions match TRBD2. The V segment lost 4 bases and the J segment 6 bases; nucleotides outside the gene matches: 6. This CDR3 contains 14 residues. Germline CDR1 and CDR2: SGHTA and FQGNSA. CDR3 amino acids: CASSSRGGPDTQYF. The DNA of the CDR3 is TGTGCCAGCAGCTCCCGCGGGGGGCCGGATACGCAGTATTTT.

The V gene is TRBV6-5, the J gene TRBJ2-1; 7 positions agree with TRBD2. The CDR3 spans 15 residues. V gave up 0 bases and J gave up 8 bases; unmatched junction bases: 7. Germline V gene lookup returns CDR1 MNHEY and CDR2 SVGAGI. CDR3 in amino acids: CASSYSAGARYEQFF. CDR3 nucleotide sequence: TGTGCCAGCAGTTACTCGGCGGGAGCCCGGTATGAGCAGTTCTTC.

Only a few counts were recorded for this clone. The gene calls are TRBV5-1 and TRBJ2-6, with D perhaps TRBD1 (6 bases). V lost 4 bases and J lost 4, with 15 bases in between. Germline V gives CDR1 SGHRS, CDR2 YFSETQ. The CDR3 contains 16 residues. The CDR3 nucleotides are TGCGCCAGCAGCCCGGGCCAGGGGACCGGGGCCAACGTCCTGACTTTC. It yields the protein CASSPGQGTGANVLTF.

V is TRBV7-9 and J is TRBJ2-7; D remains ambiguous. V was clipped by 7 bases and J by 2 bases, with 9 bases between them. Germline V gene sequence: CDR1 SEHNR, CDR2 FQNEAQ (reference sequence). The CDR3 length is 12 residues. The DNA of the CDR3 is TGTGCCAGCACCTCCGTTGCCTACGAGCAGTACTTC. Its protein is CASTSVAYEQYF. The full variable domain, its missing parts supplied by reference TRBV7-9 and TRBJ2-7, is DTGVSQNPRHKITKRGQNVTFRCDPISEHNRLYWYRQTLGQGPEFLTYFQNEAQLEKSRLLSDRFSAERPKGSFSTLEIQRTEQGDSAMYLCASTSVAYEQYFGPGTRLTVT.

The CDR3 DNA reads TGTGCCTGGAGTGTACTTGGGGCCGGAGAAAAACTGTTTTTT. The encoded protein is CAWSVLGAGEKLFF. The chain has TRBV30 and TRBJ1-4; perhaps TRBD1 as D (5 bases). Germline V gives CDR1 GTSNPN, CDR2 SVGIG (reference sequence). The CDR3 consists of 14 residues. Trimming shortened V by 0 bases and J by 8 bases, and 13 bases separated the two germline ends.

This chain joins TRBV4-2 and TRBJ2-5, with 11 positions matching TRBD2. This CDR3 has 19 residues. CDR1 and CDR2 from the germline V gene are LGHNA and YNFKEQ. J was trimmed by 1 base and V by 2 bases; bases with no gene match: 12. The CDR3 region has the DNA TGTGCCAGCAGCCAACTACTCTCGGGACTAGCGGATTTCCAAGAGACCCAGTACTTC. Protein sequence: CASSQLLSGLADFQETQYF.

The V and J genes are TRBV4-1 and TRBJ1-1, with TRBD1 as a possible D gene (5 bases). The CDR3 is 12 residues long. The V gene's germline CDR1 is MGHRA and CDR2 YSYEKL. V was trimmed by 1 base and J by 8 bases, leaving 8 bases between them. The chain's CDR3 is CASSQGSGEAFF. The CDR3 nucleotides read TGCGCCAGCAGCCAAGGGTCAGGGGAAGCTTTCTTT.

The gene calls are TRBV6-1 and TRBJ1-1; a possible D gene is TRBD1 (5 bases). This CDR3 spans 14 amino acids. The germline V gene has CDR1 MNHNS and CDR2 SASEGT. V was clipped by 6 bases and J by 0 bases, with 11 bases between them. CDR3 sequence (DNA): TGTGCCAGCAGCCTGGGACTAATGAACACTGAAGCTTTCTTT. Protein product: CASSLGLMNTEAFF.

This clone appeared once. A read error is likely here: a far larger clone is one base away. V is TRBV6-1 and J is TRBJ1-1; tentatively, D is TRBD1 (6 bases). Trimming shortened V by 8 bases and J by 2 bases, and 15 bases separated the two germline ends. Looked up from germline, CDR1 is MNHNS and CDR2 is SASEGT. CDR3 size: 14 residues. The CDR3 DNA sequence: TGTGCCAGCGGGGCCGGGACATCAAACACTGAAGCTTTCTTT. Translation gives CASGAGTSNTEAFF.

The chain recombines TRBV5-1 with TRBJ2-1; 11 bases fit TRBD2. Germline-derived CDR1 and CDR2 are SGHRS and YFSETQ. This CDR3 is built from 16 residues. The trim removed 4 bases at V and 8 bases at J, leaving 11 bases unmatched. The CDR3 region has the DNA TGCGCCAGCAGCCCCGGGACTAGCGGTTTTATCGATGAGCAGTTCTTC. The encoded protein is CASSPGTSGFIDEQFF.

V gene TRBV28 combines with J gene TRBJ2-5; possibly TRBD1 for D (6 bases). The CDR3 is 14 amino acids. Germline CDR1 is MDHEN and CDR2 is SYDVKM. V was trimmed by 3 bases and J by 6 bases, leaving 14 bases between them. Here the CDR3 reads CASSFQGPGKTQYF. The CDR3 DNA reads as TGTGCCAGCAGTTTTCAGGGGCCAGGCAAGACCCAGTACTTC.

This clone has only a few counts. The chain couples TRBV19 to TRBJ1-2, with 7 bases lining up with TRBD1. The germline V gene has CDR1 LNHDA and CDR2 SQIVND (reference sequence). The CDR3 has 17 residues. V dropped 3 bases and J dropped 2; count of bases not matched to a gene: 12. DNA of the CDR3: TGTGCCAGTAGTATCTCCATATATATGGACAGGAACTATGGCTACACCTTC. It encodes CASSISIYMDRNYGYTF.

The chain carries TRBV6-1 and TRBJ1-5; D is perhaps TRBD1 (5 bases). The CDR3 totals 16 residues. Looked up from germline, CDR1 is MNHNS and CDR2 is SASEGT. V was pared by 0 bases and J by 4 bases, with 13 bases between. The CDR3 region has the DNA TGTGCCAGCAGTGAAGCGGCCACAGGACGAAATCAGCCCCAGCATTTT. Its protein is CASSEAATGRNQPQHF.

The rearrangement uses TRBV15 and TRBJ2-7; D is perhaps TRBD2 (5 bases). The CDR3 runs to 12 residues. From germline, CDR1 is LNHNV and CDR2 YYDKDF (reference sequence). V was cut by 6 bases and J by 2 bases, with 8 bases left in between. The CDR3: CATSPGTYEQYF. The CDR3 nucleotides read TGTGCCACCAGTCCGGGGACCTACGAGCAGTACTTC.